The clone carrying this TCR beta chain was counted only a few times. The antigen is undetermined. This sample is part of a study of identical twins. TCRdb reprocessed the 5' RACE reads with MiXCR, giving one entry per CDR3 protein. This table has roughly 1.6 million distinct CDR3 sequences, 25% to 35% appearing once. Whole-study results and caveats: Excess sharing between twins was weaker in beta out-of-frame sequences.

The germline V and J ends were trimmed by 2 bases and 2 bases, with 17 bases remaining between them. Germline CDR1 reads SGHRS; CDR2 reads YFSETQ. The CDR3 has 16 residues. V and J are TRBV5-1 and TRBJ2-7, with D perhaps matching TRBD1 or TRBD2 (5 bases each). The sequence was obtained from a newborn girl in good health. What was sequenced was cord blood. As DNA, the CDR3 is TGCGCCAGCAGCTTCACACTAGGGGACGGTCCCTACGAGCAGTACTTC. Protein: CASSFTLGDGPYEQYF.